This T cell receptor (beta chain) was recovered during a study of radiation and T cells in renal cell carcinoma. This clone has a handful of counts. Its antigen is unknown. The CDR3 sequence is 16 residues long. Trimming shortened V by 0 bases and J by 8 bases, and 16 bases separated the two germline ends. The germline gives CDR1 MNHEY, CDR2 SMNVEV (reference sequence). This sample's treatment: treatment-naive control, cytoreductive nephrectomy. Treatment-naive patients without radiation supplied the control tumors at nephrectomy. The tumor was a clear cell renal cell carcinoma. Study results and limitations: In nephrectomy-only tumors, top 100 clonotypes averaged approximately 40%, versus approximately 50% irradiated. Intratumoral heterogeneity was not captured in these roughly 1 g regions.

TCRdb's table, derived via immunoSEQ multiplex PCR, lists solely in-frame clones and lacks some. The sample includes approximately 13,000 clones, around 50% seen only once; the top ten take approximately 12%. The sequence was obtained from a man aged 50 to 59 with renal cell carcinoma. The sequencing used tumor tissue, collected from a patient whose treatment was nephrectomy without radiotherapy. The V and J genes are TRBV27 and TRBJ1-4, with a tentative D call TRBD1 (6 bases). DNA for the CDR3: TGTGCCAGCAGTTTATCGGCCATCCCCCAGGGGGAAAAACTGTTTTTT. As protein: CASSLSAIPQGEKLFF.